Following are 28 T cell receptor beta chains from one sample sequenced in a study of cytomegalovirus exposure and HLA in healthy donors. Primers: 60 Vbeta forward and 13 Jbeta reverse. The protocol was immunoSEQ multiplex PCR, while the TCRdb copy is restricted to in-frame clones and leaves out a portion. This table has about 84,000 clones, about 77% appearing once. Material: PBMCs. Source of these receptors: a male donor in good health and CMV-seropositive.

This rearrangement joins TRBV29-1 to TRBJ1-2; TRBD1 is a possible D gene (5 bases). From germline, CDR1 is SQVTM and CDR2 ANQGSEA. The CDR3 length is 16 residues. V lost 6 bases and J 0 bases, leaving 20 bases between the germline ends. In DNA form, the CDR3 reads TGCAGCGTAGGAGGGACGGGGACTGGAACTAACTATGGCTACACCTTC. Translating gives CSVGGTGTGTNYGYTF.

The chain links TRBV7-2 to TRBJ2-2; 11 bases are shared with TRBD2. J gave up 6 bases and V 1 base, and 4 bases lay outside the gene matches. Germline V gene sequence: CDR1 SGHTA, CDR2 FQGNSA. CDR3 size: 16 residues. The CDR3 region is CASSLGLAGGPGELFF. CDR3 in DNA: TGTGCCAGCAGCTTAGGGCTAGCGGGAGGACCCGGGGAGCTGTTTTTT.

The V call is TRBV28, the J call TRBJ2-4, with D possibly TRBD1 on 6 matching bases. This CDR3 has 15 amino acids. The germline V gene encodes CDR1 MDHEN and CDR2 SYDVKM. V was cut by 3 bases and J by 0 bases, with 9 bases left in between. The chain's CDR3 is CASSLGQVAKNIQYF. The CDR3 DNA is TGTGCCAGCAGTTTGGGACAAGTAGCCAAAAACATTCAGTACTTC.

The chain recombines TRBV5-1 with TRBJ2-5, with TRBD2 matching 11 bases. Germline V gene data show CDR1 as SGHRS and CDR2 as YFSETQ. This CDR3 contains 16 residues. After removal of 4 bases from V and 4 bases from J, the junction contained 9 bases not matched to a gene. As DNA, the CDR3 is TGCGCCAGCAGCCTGACTAGCGGGAAGGGGGGAGAGACCCAGTACTTC. Amino acid sequence: CASSLTSGKGGETQYF.

The chain employs TRBV6-1 and TRBJ2-7; tentative D call: TRBD1 (6 bases). The CDR3 is 12 amino acids. Germline CDR1 MNHNS, CDR2 SASEGT. Trimming pared 6 bases from V and 2 bases from J, leaving 8 bases between. DNA for the CDR3: TGTGCCAGCAGGACAGGAGCCTACGAGCAGTACTTC. This translates into CASRTGAYEQYF.

This sequence joins TRBV27 and TRBJ2-3, with TRBD1 matching over 12 bases. Germline assignment: CDR1 MNHEY and CDR2 SMNVEV (reference sequence). The CDR3 contains 13 residues. V was pared by 11 bases and J by 5 bases, with 5 bases of the junction left unmatched. Here the CDR3 DNA reads TGTGCCGCCAGGGACAGGGGGCGAGATACGCAGTATTTT. Translating it yields CAARDRGRDTQYF.

The chain recombines TRBV5-4 with TRBJ2-5; 7 nucleotides agree with TRBD2. Germline lookup yields CDR1 SGHNT and CDR2 YYREEE (reference sequence). This CDR3 has 14 amino acids. V lost 4 bases to trimming and J lost 2 bases; unmatched junction nucleotides: 5. Here the CDR3 DNA reads TGTGCCAGCAGCCCGGGACTACGACAAGAGACCCAGTACTTC. This gives the protein CASSPGLRQETQYF. Full variable domain (outside the CDR3, taken from reference TRBV5-4 and TRBJ2-5): ETGVTQSPTHLIKTRGQQVTLRCSSQSGHNTVSWYQQALGQGPQFIFQYYREEENGRGNFPPRFSGLQFPNYSSELNVNALELDDSALYLCASSPGLRQETQYFGPGTRLLVL.

CDR3 sequence (DNA): TGTGCCACCAGCGGGGCAGGCAATCAGCCCCAGCATTTT. The encoded protein is CATSGAGNQPQHF. The V and J genes are TRBV15 and TRBJ1-5, with D tentatively TRBD1 (5 bases). Trimming took 5 bases from V and 2 from J, leaving 7 bases between them. The germline CDR1 and CDR2 sequences are LNHNV and YYDKDF (reference sequence). The CDR3 runs to 13 residues.

J is TRBJ1-5 and V is TRBV28; the D gene is possibly TRBD1 (6 bases). Germline V gives CDR1 MDHEN, CDR2 SYDVKM. The CDR3 runs 14 residues. V lost 5 bases to trimming and J lost 5 bases, with 13 bases between them. CDR3 loop: CASSGQLIYQPQHF. CDR3 DNA sequence: TGTGCCAGCAGTGGACAGTTGATTTATCAGCCCCAGCATTTT.

The chain links TRBV9 to TRBJ2-3; D may be TRBD2 (6 bases). The CDR3 totals 14 residues. Trimming pared 5 bases from V and 1 base from J, leaving 11 bases between. CDR1 is SGDLS and CDR2 is YYNGEE in the germline V gene. CDR3 protein: CASSLGGGTDTQYF. The CDR3 DNA follows: TGTGCCAGCAGTCTTGGCGGGGGCACAGATACGCAGTATTTT.

The CDR3 loop is CASSLIALGGQGANTGELFF. DNA for the CDR3: TGTGCCAGCAGCTTAATCGCCCTGGGTGGACAGGGGGCCAACACCGGGGAGCTGTTTTTT. This chain links TRBV7-3 with TRBJ2-2; 11 nucleotides line up with TRBD1. The germline V gene encodes CDR1 SGHTA and CDR2 FQGTGA. V shed 1 base, J shed 2 bases, and the junction held 12 bases outside the gene matches. The CDR3 spans 20 residues.

The chain joins TRBV6-1 to TRBJ2-7, with 9 bases identical to TRBD1. After removal of 5 bases from V and 2 bases from J, the junction contained 7 bases not matched to a gene. CDR3 length: 15 amino acids. Germline V gives CDR1 MNHNS, CDR2 SASEGT. The CDR3 bases are TGTGCCAGCAGTCACGGGACAGGGCGCACCTACGAGCAGTACTTC. It encodes CASSHGTGRTYEQYF.

The genes are TRBV10-3 and TRBJ2-7; 11 bases agree with TRBD2. Trimming at V came to 8 bases and at J to 4 bases, leaving 19 bases not matched to a gene. CDR3 length: 18 amino acids. From germline, CDR1 is ENHRY and CDR2 SYGVKD. The CDR3 DNA reads as TGTGCCATCGAGGGACCGGGACTAGCGGTCCCCGGGGGGTACGAGCAGTACTTC. Translating it yields CAIEGPGLAVPGGYEQYF.

The J gene is TRBJ1-1, the V gene TRBV9, with a tentative D call TRBD1 (6 bases). CDR1 SGDLS and CDR2 YYNGEE come from the germline V gene. CDR3 length: 13 residues. Between the trimmed V and J ends, which lost 5 bases and 4 bases, there was a span of 12 bases. The CDR3 spells CASSGGGVTEAFF. The CDR3 DNA follows: TGTGCCAGCAGTGGAGGGGGGGTCACTGAAGCTTTCTTT.

The gene calls are TRBV6-5 and TRBJ2-5; D may be TRBD1 (6 bases). The better agreement between TRBJ2-7 and the DNA end casts doubt on the J call. Germline values: CDR1 MNHEY, CDR2 SVGAGI. CDR3 length: 14 amino acids. CDR3 region: CASRRTGQGNEQYF. The CDR3 nucleotides are TGTGCCAGCAGACGAACAGGTCAGGGGAACGAGCAGTACTTC.

Details on this clone: Different DNA sequences within this sample yield the same CDR3. The V and J genes are TRBV27 and TRBJ2-5; D unclear. The V and J ends lost 3 bases and 5 bases respectively, with 4 bases between them. The CDR3 is 11 residues long. Germline-derived CDR1 and CDR2 are MNHEY and SMNVEV (reference sequence). The CDR3 sequence: CASSFRETQYF. The DNA for the CDR3 is TGTGCCAGCAGTTTCCGGGAGACCCAGTACTTC.

Here the CDR3 reads CASSQDNNYGYTF. The CDR3 nucleotides read TGTGCCAGCAGTCAGGATAATAACTATGGCTACACCTTC. The V gene is TRBV2, the J gene TRBJ1-2; D gene ambiguous. Trimming shortened V by 5 bases and J by 1 base, and 8 bases separated the two germline ends. Germline V gene data show CDR1 as SNHLY and CDR2 as FYNNEI. The CDR3 has 13 amino acids.

The rearrangement links TRBV4-2 to TRBJ2-5, with 7 bases aligning to TRBD2. V lost 2 bases, J lost 2 bases, and 8 bases stayed unmatched. This CDR3 comprises 16 residues. Germline lookup yields CDR1 LGHNA and CDR2 YNFKEQ. This CDR3 is CASSQQFGGWQETQYF. In DNA, the CDR3 is TGTGCCAGCAGCCAACAGTTCGGGGGGTGGCAAGAGACCCAGTACTTC.

The V gene is TRBV7-6, the J gene TRBJ2-6; unclear D gene. The CDR3 covers 14 residues. Trimming removed 5 bases from V and 0 bases from J, with 5 bases in between. Looked up from germline, CDR1 is SGHVS and CDR2 is FNYEAQ. In nucleotides, the CDR3 is TGTGCCAGCAGCGCTAGCTCTGGGGCCAACGTCCTGACTTTC. This gives the protein CASSASSGANVLTF.

J is TRBJ2-2 and V is TRBV11-2; TRBD2 aligns across 10 bases. The trim removed 7 bases at V and 3 bases at J, leaving 14 bases unmatched. The V gene's germline CDR1 is SGHAT and CDR2 FQNNGV. The CDR3 is 18 residues long. For the CDR3, the DNA is TGTGCCAGCAACGAGAGAAAGCTAGCGGGAGCGGACACCGGGGAGCTGTTTTTT. Translation: CASNERKLAGADTGELFF. Combining the CDR3 with reference TRBV11-2 and TRBJ2-2 gives the whole variable domain EAGVAQSPRYKIIEKRQSVAFWCNPISGHATLYWYQQILGQGPKLLIQFQNNGVVDDSQLPKDRFSAERLKGVDSTLKIQPAKLEDSAVYLCASNERKLAGADTGELFFGEGSRLTVL.

The chain carries TRBV5-6 and TRBJ1-2; D uncertain. Trimming left V 1 base short and J 7 bases short, with 17 bases between. This CDR3 has 15 amino acids. CDR1 and CDR2 from the germline V gene are SGHDT and YYEEEE. CDR3 in amino acids: CASSLLPASTGGYTF. DNA for the CDR3: TGTGCCAGCAGCTTGTTGCCAGCTAGTACGGGTGGCTACACCTTC.

V gene TRBV28 combines with J gene TRBJ1-1; D is possibly TRBD1 (6 bases). This CDR3 spans 15 amino acids. Per germline, CDR1 MDHEN and CDR2 SYDVKM. V lost 2 bases and J 7 bases, leaving 17 bases between the germline ends. The CDR3 loop is CASSLRHRVQGEAFF. CDR3 DNA sequence: TGTGCCAGCAGTTTACGTCACAGGGTACAAGGTGAAGCTTTCTTT.

V is TRBV6-5 and J is TRBJ2-3, with a possible D match to TRBD2 (7 bases). Germline CDR1 is MNHEY and CDR2 is SVGAGI. CDR3 length: 15 amino acids. Trimming left V 6 bases short and J 2 bases short, with 15 bases between. The CDR3 region is CASRLAGADTDTQYF. The CDR3 DNA sequence: TGTGCCAGCAGACTCGCGGGGGCTGACACAGATACGCAGTATTTT.

The chain recombines TRBV7-3 with TRBJ2-2; 9 bases are a match to TRBD1. Germline lookup yields CDR1 SGHTA and CDR2 FQGTGA. The junction had 7 bases not matched to a gene; V was cut back by 1 base and J by 4 bases. The length of the CDR3 is 17 residues. The CDR3 nucleotides are TGTGCCAGCAGCTTAAATGCTCGGGACAGGGTCACCGGGGAGCTGTTTTTT. Its protein is CASSLNARDRVTGELFF. The entire variable domain, with the rest obtained from reference TRBV7-3 and TRBJ2-2, is as follows: GAGVSQTPSNKVTEKGKYVELRCDPISGHTALYWYRQSLGQGPEFLIYFQGTGAADDSGLPNDRFFAVRPEGSVSTLKIQRTERGDSAVYLCASSLNARDRVTGELFFGEGSRLTVL.

This chain joins TRBV28 and TRBJ2-1; 9 positions match TRBD1. Germline CDR1 MDHEN, CDR2 SYDVKM. Trimming cost V 8 bases and J 7 bases; bases outside gene matches: 9. The CDR3 extends over 14 amino acids. The CDR3 DNA reads TGTGCCAGCCGAAAACGGACAGGGGCGAATGAGCAGTTCTTC. Its protein is CASRKRTGANEQFF.

The rearrangement links TRBV19 to TRBJ2-3; tentative D call: TRBD2 (6 bases). The V end lost 3 bases, the J end lost 3 bases, and 10 bases lay between the germline ends. Germline-derived CDR1 and CDR2 are LNHDA and SQIVND (reference sequence). The CDR3 extends over 14 amino acids. CDR3 DNA sequence: TGTGCCAGTAGTATTAAGGCGGGGACAGATACGCAGTATTTT. This sequence encodes CASSIKAGTDTQYF.

The rearrangement links TRBV5-4 to TRBJ2-5; D is uncertain. Germline V CDR1 and CDR2: SGHNT, YYREEE (reference sequence). This CDR3 has 14 amino acids. The germline V and J ends were trimmed by 0 bases and 0 bases, with 6 bases remaining between them. The CDR3 loop is CASSLVRDQETQYF. The CDR3 DNA reads TGTGCCAGCAGCTTGGTTCGGGACCAAGAGACCCAGTACTTC.

The CDR3 DNA sequence: TGCGCCAGCAGCTCCCAGGGGCGCGGGAGGACCTCCTACGAGCAGTACTTC. This encodes CASSSQGRGRTSYEQYF. The rearrangement links TRBV5-1 to TRBJ2-7; 8 bases fit TRBD2. Germline V gene data show CDR1 as SGHRS and CDR2 as YFSETQ. Unmatched junction bases numbered 11, after V lost 3 bases and J lost 0 bases. The CDR3 length is 17 residues. Together with reference TRBV5-1 and TRBJ2-7, the CDR3 gives the full variable domain: KAGVTQTPRYLIKTRGQQVTLSCSPISGHRSVSWYQQTPGQGLQFLFEYFSETQRNKGNFPGRFSGRQFSNSRSEMNVSTLELGDSALYLCASSSQGRGRTSYEQYFGPGTRLTVT.